This T cell receptor beta chain is drawn from a study of Ad26.COV2.S vaccination and SARS-CoV-2 variants (dated by TCRdb to the early 2020s). About the study as a whole: Vaccine-arm donors were drawn from COV1001, a multicentre, randomized, double-blind, placebo-controlled phase I-IIa trial of Ad26.COV2.S in healthy adults. Sequencing of the TCRbeta repertoire served to evaluate the specificity and breadth of SARS-CoV-2-reactive T cell receptors following Ad26.COV2.S vaccination. Investigators remained blinded to trial group allocation during experiments and outcome assessment. Ad26.COV2.S was administered intramuscularly at a dose of 5x10^10 or 1x10^11 viral particles, either as one shot or as two shots given 56 days apart. The TCR-sequenced set comprised approximately 30 samples: some 20 Ad26.COV2.S vaccine recipients, 5 placebo recipients and 8 SARS-CoV-2 convalescent individuals. Trial participants were randomized into five groups of five: low-dose or high-dose Ad26.COV2.S given once or twice, or placebo on both occasions. Paper-wide results and their limitations: According to the authors, total T cell responses may have been underestimated by the TCR breadth and depth analyses. After vaccination, spike-specific CD8+ and CD4+ T cell responses were reported to show substantial breadth. Comparing responses between vaccine doses or regimens was not something the study was powered to do. Non-spike TCR breadth was comparable between vaccine and placebo recipients, consistent with the vaccine containing only spike. Ad26.COV2.S recipients had higher spike-specific TCR breadth than placebo recipients (P = 0.0014).

Comments on this clone: It lacks a known antigen. Qualities for individual bases were not recorded, and no much larger clone is one base off.

TCRbeta CDR3 regions were sequenced with the immunoSEQ Assay. After extraction, genomic DNA underwent amplification by bias-controlled multiplex PCR, followed by high-throughput sequencing. The source study handled its data this way. To quantify the absolute abundance of every unique TCRbeta CDR3 region, sequences were collapsed and filtered. T cell fraction was estimated by normalizing TCRbeta template counts to usable DNA, with usable DNA measured through amplification of reference genes found in all nucleated cells. Repertoire TCRs were annotated as SARS-CoV-2-specific when V gene, CDR3 amino acid sequence and J gene were exactly matched to a known reactive TCR set. The reference SARS-CoV-2 TCR set was derived from MIRA and filtered for enrichment in COVID-19-positive ImmuneCODE repertoires, a step that removed public or cross-reactive TCRs. Using the MIRA antigens, annotated TCRs were further analysed by specific ORF or by position within an ORF. Depth was the summed frequency of annotated unique rearrangements, while breadth was defined as annotated unique rearrangements over total unique productive rearrangements. Two-sided Wilcoxon rank-sum tests were used to compare TCR breadth between groups. Imported from immuneACCESS, the table was reduced by TCRdb to in-frame sequences with V and J called. These copies leave out some clones; in studies compared against another copy, an unresolved V gene accounts for under half, and the cause of the remainder is not known. The DNA was the basis for D and trimming; V, J and clone size are from that table. The sample contains around 270,000 clones, around 85% of them found a single time. Less than 3.5% of the sample comes from the top ten.

This sample's treatment or condition label indicates: approximately 18 received Ad26.COV2.S at low or high dose, single or two shots; 5 received placebo; per-sample allocation not given. Repertoires of vaccine and placebo recipients were sequenced from samples collected on day 63 after the first injection. Cohort 1b enrolled 20 to 30 adults aged 18-55 years at a single site in Boston, USA, between 29 July and 7 August 2020. As a vaccine, Ad26.COV2.S was a replication-incompetent adenovirus type 26 vector that expressed a prefusion-stabilized SARS-CoV-2 spike protein derived from the original Wuhan strain. The sequencing here drew on peripheral blood, taken in a trial of Ad26.COV2.S vaccine versus placebo. The sequence was collected from a person between 18 and 60 years old who received the Ad26.COV2.S COVID-19 vaccine or a placebo.

The CDR3 protein: CASSLPLGGFGLETQYF. The DNA reads as follows: TGTGCCAGCAGCCTTCCTTTGGGGGGGTTCGGGCTTGAGACCCAGTACTTC. The chain employs TRBV3-1 (or the pseudogene TRBV3-2) and TRBJ2-5; the junction holds 7 bases that match TRBD2. Sequences LGHDT (CDR1) and YNNKEL (CDR2) are obtained from the germline V gene (reference sequence). Trimming accounts for 4 bases at V and 5 bases at J, while the number of junction bases matched to no gene is 16. From cysteine to phenylalanine, the CDR3 is 17 amino acids long. Only the CDR3 DNA stays, 51 bases, in frame from base 1.